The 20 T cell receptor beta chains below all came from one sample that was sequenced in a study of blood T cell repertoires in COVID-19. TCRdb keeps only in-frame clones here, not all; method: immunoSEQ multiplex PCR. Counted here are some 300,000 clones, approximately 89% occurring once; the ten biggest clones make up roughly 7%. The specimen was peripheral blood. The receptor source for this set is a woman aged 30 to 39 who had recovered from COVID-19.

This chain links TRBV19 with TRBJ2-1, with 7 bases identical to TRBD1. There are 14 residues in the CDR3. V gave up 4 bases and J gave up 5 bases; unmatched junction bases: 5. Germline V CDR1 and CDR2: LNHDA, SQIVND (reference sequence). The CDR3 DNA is TGTGCCAGTAGTACGTTCGGGACAGACAATGAGCAGTTCTTC. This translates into CASSTFGTDNEQFF.

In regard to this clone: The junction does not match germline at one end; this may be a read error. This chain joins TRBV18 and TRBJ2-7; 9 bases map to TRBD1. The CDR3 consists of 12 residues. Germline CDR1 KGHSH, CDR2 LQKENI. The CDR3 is CASSAGDRVVVF. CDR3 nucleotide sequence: TGTGCCAGCTCAGCTGGGGACAGGGTGGTCGTCTTC.

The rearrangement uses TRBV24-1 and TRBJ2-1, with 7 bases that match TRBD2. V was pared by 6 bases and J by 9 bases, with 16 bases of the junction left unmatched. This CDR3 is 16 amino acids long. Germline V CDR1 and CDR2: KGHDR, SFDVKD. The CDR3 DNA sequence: TGTGCCACCAGTAGGCCGGGACTAAATAATCAAGGTGAGCAGTTCTTC. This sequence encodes CATSRPGLNNQGEQFF.

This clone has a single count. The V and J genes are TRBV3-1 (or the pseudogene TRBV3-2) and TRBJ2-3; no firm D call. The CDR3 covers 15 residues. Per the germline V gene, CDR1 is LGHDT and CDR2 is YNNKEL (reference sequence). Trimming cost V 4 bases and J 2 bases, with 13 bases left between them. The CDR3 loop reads CASSRGGPSTDTQYF. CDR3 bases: TGTGCCAGCAGCCGTGGCGGCCCCTCCACAGATACGCAGTATTTT.

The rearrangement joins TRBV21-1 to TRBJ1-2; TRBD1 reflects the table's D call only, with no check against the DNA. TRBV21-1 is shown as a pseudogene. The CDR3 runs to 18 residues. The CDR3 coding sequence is TGTGCCAGCATCCAATTAGGGACAGGGGAGGCCGATAACTATGGCTACACCTTC. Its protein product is CASIQLGTGEADNYGYTF.

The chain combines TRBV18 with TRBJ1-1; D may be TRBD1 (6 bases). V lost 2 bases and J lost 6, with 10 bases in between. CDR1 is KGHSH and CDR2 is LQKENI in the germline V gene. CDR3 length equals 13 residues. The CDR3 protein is CASSPGGRAEAFF. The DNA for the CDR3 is TGTGCCAGCTCACCAGGGGGCCGGGCTGAAGCTTTCTTT.

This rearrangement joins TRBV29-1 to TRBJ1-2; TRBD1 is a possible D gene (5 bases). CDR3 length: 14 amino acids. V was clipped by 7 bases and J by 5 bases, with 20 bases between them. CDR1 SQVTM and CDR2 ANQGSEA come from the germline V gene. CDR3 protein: CSADFGDFPYGYTF. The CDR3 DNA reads TGCAGCGCAGATTTCGGGGACTTTCCTTATGGCTACACCTTC.

CDR3 region: CASSNTGGYTF. The CDR3 DNA follows: TGTGCCAGCAGTAATACTGGTGGCTACACCTTC. The V call is TRBV7-9, the J call TRBJ1-2; no firm D call. The V and J ends lost 6 bases and 7 bases respectively, with 9 bases between them. From germline, CDR1 is SEHNR and CDR2 FQNEAQ (reference sequence). The CDR3 length is 11 residues.

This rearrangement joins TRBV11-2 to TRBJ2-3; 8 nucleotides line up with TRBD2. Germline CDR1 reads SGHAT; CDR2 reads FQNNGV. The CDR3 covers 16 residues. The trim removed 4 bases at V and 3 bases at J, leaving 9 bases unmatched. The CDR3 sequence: CASSSGWIAGTDTQYF. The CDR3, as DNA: TGTGCCAGCAGCTCAGGGTGGATAGCGGGGACAGATACGCAGTATTTT. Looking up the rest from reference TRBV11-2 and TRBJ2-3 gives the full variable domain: EAGVAQSPRYKIIEKRQSVAFWCNPISGHATLYWYQQILGQGPKLLIQFQNNGVVDDSQLPKDRFSAERLKGVDSTLKIQPAKLEDSAVYLCASSSGWIAGTDTQYFGPGTRLTVL.

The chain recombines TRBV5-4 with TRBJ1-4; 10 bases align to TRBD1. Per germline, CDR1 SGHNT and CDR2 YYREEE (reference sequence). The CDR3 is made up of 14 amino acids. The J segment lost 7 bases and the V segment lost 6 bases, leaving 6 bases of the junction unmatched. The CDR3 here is CASTKDRGSEKLFF. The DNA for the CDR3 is TGTGCCAGCACCAAGGACAGGGGGTCTGAAAAACTGTTTTTT.

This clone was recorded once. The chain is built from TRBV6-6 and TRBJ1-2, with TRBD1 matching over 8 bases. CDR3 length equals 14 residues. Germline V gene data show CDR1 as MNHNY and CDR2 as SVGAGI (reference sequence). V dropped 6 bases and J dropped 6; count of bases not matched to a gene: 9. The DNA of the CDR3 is TGTGCCAGCAGCTCTAGACAGGGGATAGATGGCTACACCTTC. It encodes CASSSRQGIDGYTF.

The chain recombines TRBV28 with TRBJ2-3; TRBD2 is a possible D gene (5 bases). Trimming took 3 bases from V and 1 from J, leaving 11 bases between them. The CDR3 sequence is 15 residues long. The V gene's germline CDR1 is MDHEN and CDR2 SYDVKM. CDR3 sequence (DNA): TGTGCCAGCAGTTTTAGGACTGGGGGCACAGATACGCAGTATTTT. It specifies CASSFRTGGTDTQYF.

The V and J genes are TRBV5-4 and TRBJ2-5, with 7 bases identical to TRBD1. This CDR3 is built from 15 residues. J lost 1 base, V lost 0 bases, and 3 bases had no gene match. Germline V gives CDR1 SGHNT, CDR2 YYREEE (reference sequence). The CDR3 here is CASSLEGTAQETQYF. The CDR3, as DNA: TGTGCCAGCAGCTTGGAGGGGACAGCCCAAGAGACCCAGTACTTC.

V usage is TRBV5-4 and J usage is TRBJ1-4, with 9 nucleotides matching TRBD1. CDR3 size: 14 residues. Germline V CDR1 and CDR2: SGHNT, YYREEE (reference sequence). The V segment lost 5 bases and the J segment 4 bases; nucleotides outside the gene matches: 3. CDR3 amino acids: CASSPTGGNEKLFF. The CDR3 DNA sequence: TGTGCCAGCAGTCCGACAGGGGGTAATGAAAAACTGTTTTTT.

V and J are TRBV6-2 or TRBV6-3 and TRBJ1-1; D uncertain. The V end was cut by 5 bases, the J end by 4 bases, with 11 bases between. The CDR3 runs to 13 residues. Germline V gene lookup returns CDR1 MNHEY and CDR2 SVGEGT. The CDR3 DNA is TGTGCCAGCAGTAAAGAAAGAGGCACTGAAGCTTTCTTT. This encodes CASSKERGTEAFF.

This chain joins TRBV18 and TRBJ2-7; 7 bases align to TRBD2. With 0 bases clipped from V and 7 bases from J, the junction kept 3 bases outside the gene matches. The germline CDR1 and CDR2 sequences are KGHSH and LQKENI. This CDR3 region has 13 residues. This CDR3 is CASSPPGGGEQYF. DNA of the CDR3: TGTGCCAGCTCACCACCCGGGGGAGGGGAGCAGTACTTC.

The DNA for the CDR3 is TGTGCCACCAGCAGGACACTAGCTCTCGGCACAGATACGCAGTATTTT. It encodes CATSRTLALGTDTQYF. The chain joins TRBV15 to TRBJ2-3, with D tentatively TRBD2 (6 bases). Looked up from germline, CDR1 is LNHNV and CDR2 is YYDKDF (reference sequence). V dropped 3 bases and J dropped 1 base, with 14 bases sitting between them. The CDR3 loop spans 16 amino acids.

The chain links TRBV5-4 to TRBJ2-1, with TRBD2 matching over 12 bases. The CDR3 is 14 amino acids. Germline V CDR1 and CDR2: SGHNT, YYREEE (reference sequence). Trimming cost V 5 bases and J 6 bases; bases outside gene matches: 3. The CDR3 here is CASSSTSGSNEQFF. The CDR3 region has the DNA TGTGCCAGCAGTTCGACTAGCGGGAGCAATGAGCAGTTCTTC. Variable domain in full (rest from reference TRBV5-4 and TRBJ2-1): ETGVTQSPTHLIKTRGQQVTLRCSSQSGHNTVSWYQQALGQGPQFIFQYYREEENGRGNFPPRFSGLQFPNYSSELNVNALELDDSALYLCASSSTSGSNEQFFGPGTRLTVL.

CDR3 residues: CASSSEGLEPKETQYF. The CDR3 coding sequence is TGCGCCAGCAGCTCCGAGGGACTAGAGCCCAAGGAGACCCAGTACTTC. The gene calls are TRBV5-1 and TRBJ2-5; TRBD2 matches 8 bases. Germline assignment: CDR1 SGHRS and CDR2 YFSETQ. The CDR3 has 16 residues. Germline trimming cut 3 bases from V and 5 bases from J; bases unmatched to any gene: 12.

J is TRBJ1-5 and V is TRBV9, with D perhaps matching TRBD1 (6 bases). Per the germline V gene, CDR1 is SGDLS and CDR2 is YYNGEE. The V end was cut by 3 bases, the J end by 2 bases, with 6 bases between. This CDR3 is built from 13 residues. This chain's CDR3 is CASSAGGNQPQHF. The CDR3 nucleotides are TGTGCCAGCAGCGCAGGGGGCAATCAGCCCCAGCATTTT.